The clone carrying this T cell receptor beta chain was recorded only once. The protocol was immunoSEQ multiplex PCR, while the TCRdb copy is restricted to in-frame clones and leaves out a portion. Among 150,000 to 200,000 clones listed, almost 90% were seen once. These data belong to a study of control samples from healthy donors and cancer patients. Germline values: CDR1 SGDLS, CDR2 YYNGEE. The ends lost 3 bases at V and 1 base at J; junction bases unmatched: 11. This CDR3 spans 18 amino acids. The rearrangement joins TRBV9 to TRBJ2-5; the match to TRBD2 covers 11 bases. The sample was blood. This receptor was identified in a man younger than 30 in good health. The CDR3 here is CASSAKPGLAATQETQYF. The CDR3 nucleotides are TGTGCCAGCAGCGCGAAACCGGGACTAGCGGCGACCCAAGAGACCCAGTACTTC.